This T cell receptor (beta chain) comes out of a study of blood T cell repertoires in COVID-19. Profiling relied on immunoSEQ multiplex PCR, and the TCRdb table lists in-frame clones only, not all of them. The sample carries around 190,000 clones, about 88% recorded once. V was trimmed by 0 bases and J by 2 bases, leaving 7 bases between them. Germline CDR1 SGHVS, CDR2 FQNEAQ. This CDR3 is built from 15 residues. This sequence originates from a middle-aged woman in a cohort exposed to, infected with or recovered from COVID-19 (not recorded which). Specimen: PBMCs or T cells enriched from blood (not recorded which). V gene TRBV7-8 combines with J gene TRBJ1-4; D is possibly TRBD1 (5 bases). The CDR3, as DNA: TGTGCCAGCAGCTTAGCCGGGGGGACTAATGAAAAACTGTTTTTT. Protein product: CASSLAGGTNEKLFF.